A selection of T cell receptor beta chains follows, all from one sample in a study of response to subunit inactivated influenza vaccine. One entry per CDR3 protein, called by TCRdb with MiXCR from the RT-PCR reads. The sample yields 800,000 or so distinct CDR3 sequences, around 20% seen once. Sample: PBMCs from blood, taken less than 6 days after vaccination. Source of these receptors: a man aged 45-60 years who received an inactivated influenza vaccine. CDR3s include the opening cysteine and the closing phenylalanine or tryptophan. A D gene is named only where the DNA matches it firmly. Size tells how often a clone was seen (once, few, many) or the class of an expanded clone, and some rows leave it out.

- | TRBJ2-7 | - | TRBV20-1 | CSARDHRQGGYEQYF
- | TRBJ1-5 | - | TRBV6-2/TRBV6-3 | CASSYSFGQRRNQPQHF
many | TRBJ2-1 | TRBD1 | TRBV7-6 | CASSRPGQGYNEQFF
- | TRBJ1-5 | - | TRBV24-1 | CATRNEGAGQPQHF
many | TRBJ2-3 | TRBD2 | TRBV20-1 | CSARDATSGKDTQYF
few | TRBJ1-1 | TRBD1 | TRBV4-2 | CASSHPGQGASITEAFF
- | TRBJ2-7 | TRBD1 | TRBV12-3/TRBV12-4 | CASTRGTGISYEQYF
- | TRBJ2-7 | - | TRBV28 | CASRLDSLRGQYF
few | TRBJ2-6 | TRBD1 | TRBV11-2 | CASRPYRDRVLPGANVLTF
- | TRBJ1-1 | TRBD1 | TRBV5-1 | CASSTKGATEAFF
few | TRBJ1-4 | - | TRBV12-3/TRBV12-4 | CASSLAALGDEKLFF
few | TRBJ2-7 | - | TRBV10-3 | CATTGSAYEQYF
few | TRBJ2-5 | - | TRBV20-1 | CSASVIRDQETQYF
few | TRBJ1-2 | - | TRBV7-9 | CASSLAFRENGYTF
few | TRBJ1-5 | - | TRBV5-1 | CASSSGANQPQHF
few | TRBJ1-1 | - | TRBV20-1 | CSARFGLRNTEAFF
few | TRBJ2-3 | - | TRBV5-1 | CASRGATTDTQYF
- | TRBJ2-1 | TRBD1 | TRBV12-3/TRBV12-4 | CASSETGSSYNEQFF
- | TRBJ1-1 | - | TRBV12-3/TRBV12-4 | CASSFQAEMNTEAFF
- | TRBJ2-5 | - | TRBV6-2/TRBV6-3 | CASSSLRPQETQYF
many | TRBJ2-2 | - | TRBV12-3/TRBV12-4 | CASGWTASNTGELFF
few | TRBJ2-1 | TRBD2 | TRBV27 | CASSLGTSLLGSYNEQFF
- | TRBJ2-2 | TRBD1 | TRBV29-1 | CSVGAGTGVNTGELFF
few | TRBJ1-6 | - | TRBV7-9 | CASSEAYTGTYNSPLHF
- | TRBJ2-7 | - | TRBV4-2 | CASSQDYPGSIHEQYF
few | TRBJ2-2 | - | TRBV11-2 | CASRFPTGYNTGELFF
- | TRBJ2-1 | - | TRBV20-1 | CSAKEGGPYNEQFF
few | TRBJ2-5 | TRBD2 | TRBV2 | CASISGREETQYF
many | TRBJ2-7 | - | TRBV12-3/TRBV12-4 | CASSLNRLVPTYEQYF
- | TRBJ2-3 | TRBD1 | TRBV5-6 | CASSGLPQGQGYF
few | TRBJ2-5 | - | TRBV6-1 | CASTGVRGVLETQYF
few | TRBJ2-2 | TRBD1 | TRBV20-1 | CSARDLDRVVTGELFF
few | TRBJ1-1 | TRBD1 | TRBV5-1 | CASSLDRVEHGEAFF
- | TRBJ2-1 | TRBD2 | TRBV15 | CATSRGFPSGVNNEQFF
few | TRBJ2-3 | TRBD1 | TRBV20-1 | CSAREIRPGQGAPSTDTQYF
- | TRBJ2-3 | TRBD2 | TRBV5-4 | CASSSASGLTDTQYF
- | TRBJ1-6 | - | TRBV7-2 | CASRFGGNSPLHF